One sample yielded the 32 T cell receptor beta chains listed below, sequenced in a study of blood T cell repertoires in COVID-19. Using immunoSEQ multiplex PCR, the repertoire was profiled, and TCRdb retains in-frame clones only, with some absent. Of about 400,000 clones in the sample, 86% were seen once. Sequencing was performed on peripheral blood. These receptors all stem from a woman younger than 45 with active or convalescent COVID-19.

V usage is TRBV2 and J usage is TRBJ1-5, with D uncertain. Germline-derived CDR1 and CDR2 are SNHLY and FYNNEI. The CDR3 is 13 amino acids. V lost 2 bases and J lost 4, with 6 bases in between. In DNA form, the CDR3 reads TGTGCCAGCAGTGAACTGGAGAATCAGCCCCAGCATTTT. This gives the protein CASSELENQPQHF.

V gene TRBV11-2 combines with J gene TRBJ1-2, with D tentatively TRBD1 (6 bases). Germline assignment: CDR1 SGHAT and CDR2 FQNNGV. V was clipped by 5 bases and J by 4 bases, with 17 bases between them. This CDR3 comprises 15 residues. Written as DNA, the CDR3 is TGTGCCAGCAGCGAGAACCCGGGACAAATCTATGGCTACACCTTC. This sequence encodes CASSENPGQIYGYTF. Full variable domain (rest looked up from reference TRBV11-2 and TRBJ1-2): EAGVAQSPRYKIIEKRQSVAFWCNPISGHATLYWYQQILGQGPKLLIQFQNNGVVDDSQLPKDRFSAERLKGVDSTLKIQPAKLEDSAVYLCASSENPGQIYGYTFGSGTRLTVV.

The chain is built from TRBV3-1 (or the pseudogene TRBV3-2) and TRBJ2-3, with 7 nucleotides matching TRBD2. The V segment lost 4 bases and the J segment 0 bases; nucleotides outside the gene matches: 10. Germline assignment: CDR1 LGHDT and CDR2 YNNKEL (reference sequence). The CDR3 spans 17 residues. The CDR3 region is CASSPPKRDRSTDTQYF. CDR3 coding DNA: TGTGCCAGCAGCCCCCCCAAGCGGGACCGAAGCACAGATACGCAGTATTTT.

This clone was recorded a few times. The chain combines TRBV10-3 with TRBJ2-3; 11 bases are a match to TRBD1. Germline CDR1 ENHRY, CDR2 SYGVKD. V shed 10 bases and J 3 bases; nucleotides not matched to a gene: 9. The CDR3 is 15 amino acids. The CDR3 DNA follows: TGTGCCACCGCCTCGGGGACAGGGGGAACAGATACGCAGTATTTT. Its translation: CATASGTGGTDTQYF.

This chain uses TRBV3-1 (or the pseudogene TRBV3-2) with TRBJ2-2; D uncertain. The CDR3 sequence is 13 residues long. The V gene's germline CDR1 is LGHDT and CDR2 YNNKEL (reference sequence). Trimming left V 4 bases short and J 2 bases short, with 5 bases between. CDR3: CASSLSNTGELFF. The CDR3 DNA is TGTGCCAGCAGCCTGTCAAACACCGGGGAGCTGTTTTTT.

This chain links TRBV10-2 with TRBJ2-6; TRBD1 matches 9 bases. This CDR3 has 13 residues. V was clipped by 5 bases and J by 10 bases; unmatched bases: 3. Germline assignment: CDR1 WSHSY and CDR2 SAAADI. Written as DNA, the CDR3 is TGCGCCAGCAGTCAAGACAGGGGGAACGTCCTGACTTTC. Amino acid sequence: CASSQDRGNVLTF.

This rearrangement joins TRBV5-1 to TRBJ1-2; 9 bases are shared with TRBD1. V was pared by 3 bases and J by 8 bases, with 8 bases of the junction left unmatched. Germline V gene lookup returns CDR1 SGHRS and CDR2 YFSETQ. The CDR3 totals 14 residues. Written as DNA, the CDR3 is TGCGCCAGCAGCTCGACCGGGACAGGGACCGGCTACACCTTC. It translates to CASSSTGTGTGYTF.

This rearrangement joins TRBV2 to TRBJ1-1; 7 bases align to TRBD1. CDR3 length equals 14 residues. Trimming cost V 6 bases and J 3 bases; bases outside gene matches: 7. Germline CDR1 is SNHLY and CDR2 is FYNNEI. Here the CDR3 DNA reads TGTGCCAGCAGAGTAGGGGGCGGGTACACTGAAGCTTTCTTT. Its protein product is CASRVGGGYTEAFF.

The chain links TRBV30 to TRBJ1-5; 7 positions match TRBD1. V trimming: 3 bases; J trimming: 2 bases; junction bases outside the gene matches: 7. The CDR3 consists of 15 residues. Germline CDR1 and CDR2: GTSNPN and SVGIG (reference sequence). Here the CDR3 reads CAWRQTGLGNQPQHF. In DNA, the CDR3 is TGTGCCTGGAGACAGACAGGGTTGGGCAATCAGCCCCAGCATTTT.

The V call is TRBV5-4, the J call TRBJ2-1; D is perhaps TRBD1 (5 bases). Germline CDR1 reads SGHNT; CDR2 reads YYREEE (reference sequence). The CDR3 runs to 15 residues. V lost 4 bases, J lost 4 bases, and 15 bases lay in between. CDR3 DNA: TGTGCCAGCAGCAATCCGACAGTAAAGTACAATGAGCAGTTCTTC. Translation: CASSNPTVKYNEQFF.

This chain connects TRBV6-5 to TRBJ1-2, with a weak D call TRBD1 (6 bases). Trimming shortened V by 5 bases and J by 8 bases, and 12 bases separated the two germline ends. This CDR3 is 12 amino acids long. Per the germline V gene, CDR1 is MNHEY and CDR2 is SVGAGI. CDR3 sequence (DNA): TGTGCCAGCAGTCTGGACAGTGTAGGCTACACCTTC. Its translation: CASSLDSVGYTF.

This clone was picked up many times. The rearrangement joins TRBV5-8 to TRBJ2-4; maybe TRBD2 (6 bases). Germline V lookup: CDR1 SGHTS, CDR2 YDEGEE. Trimming took off 5 bases at V and 0 bases at J, with 15 bases between the two ends. The CDR3 contains 16 residues. CDR3 residues: CASRRRGLTAKNIQYF. As DNA, the CDR3 is TGTGCCAGCAGGCGCCGGGGACTTACAGCCAAAAACATTCAGTACTTC.

This sequence joins TRBV2 and TRBJ1-2, with D uncertain. V was cut by 8 bases and J by 4 bases, with 17 bases left in between. CDR1 is SNHLY and CDR2 is FYNNEI in the germline V gene. This CDR3 has 14 residues. The CDR3 DNA reads as TGTGCCAGCCCCTGGGAGGGAGGGAGCTATGGCTACACCTTC. Its translation: CASPWEGGSYGYTF.

The chain uses TRBV6-1 and TRBJ2-5; 8 positions agree with TRBD1. The CDR3 has 14 residues. J lost 9 bases, V lost 0 bases, and 6 bases had no gene match. Germline-derived CDR1 and CDR2 are MNHNS and SASEGT. CDR3 sequence reads: CASSEAGQGLPQYF. DNA for the CDR3: TGTGCCAGCAGTGAAGCTGGACAGGGCCTCCCCCAGTACTTC.

V usage is TRBV15 and J usage is TRBJ1-2; D is perhaps TRBD1 (5 bases). The germline V gene encodes CDR1 LNHNV and CDR2 YYDKDF (reference sequence). The ends were cut back, 0 bases at V and 7 bases at J, with 12 bases in the middle. The CDR3 length is 14 residues. CDR3 loop: CATSRDQAGSGYTF. For the CDR3, the DNA is TGTGCCACCAGCAGAGATCAAGCAGGGTCTGGCTACACCTTC.

The V gene is TRBV9, the J gene TRBJ2-2; TRBD2 matches 10 bases. From germline, CDR1 is SGDLS and CDR2 YYNGEE. This CDR3 spans 17 amino acids. V was clipped by 0 bases and J by 6 bases; unmatched bases: 8. The CDR3 sequence is CASSVGVSGGSAGELFF. DNA for the CDR3: TGTGCCAGCAGCGTAGGTGTTAGCGGGGGGTCAGCCGGGGAGCTGTTTTTT.

The chain employs TRBV5-5 and TRBJ2-2; 10 nucleotides align to TRBD2. This CDR3 contains 19 residues. Germline V gives CDR1 SGHKS, CDR2 YYEKEE (reference sequence). V shed 2 bases and J 5 bases; nucleotides not matched to a gene: 15. The CDR3 nucleotides read TGTGCCAGCAGCTTAGAAGGGCTAGCGGGAGACGCGGGGACCGGGGAGCTGTTTTTT. This gives the protein CASSLEGLAGDAGTGELFF. Drawing the rest from reference TRBV5-5 and TRBJ2-2, the complete variable domain is DAGVTQSPTHLIKTRGQQVTLRCSPISGHKSVSWYQQVLGQGPQFIFQYYEKEERGRGNFPDRFSARQFPNYSSELNVNALLLGDSALYLCASSLEGLAGDAGTGELFFGEGSRLTVL.

About this clone itself: This sample includes further DNA sequences coding for the same CDR3. The rearrangement joins TRBV6-5 to TRBJ1-1; 7 nucleotides agree with TRBD1. Germline V gene data show CDR1 as MNHEY and CDR2 as SVGAGI. With V trimmed by 6 bases and J by 4 bases, 5 bases remained unmatched. The CDR3 loop spans 13 amino acids. CDR3 region: CASSRQGTTEAFF. For the CDR3, the DNA is TGTGCCAGCAGCCGACAGGGAACCACTGAAGCTTTCTTT.

This chain joins TRBV14 and TRBJ2-7; TRBD2 matches at 10 bases. V lost 0 bases to trimming and J lost 4 bases; unmatched junction nucleotides: 12. The CDR3 runs 18 residues. Germline CDR1 SGHDN, CDR2 FVKESK. The CDR3: CASSQDEVSLAGSYEQYF. The CDR3 coding sequence is TGTGCCAGCAGCCAAGACGAGGTATCACTAGCGGGGAGTTACGAGCAGTACTTC.

The chain couples TRBV5-1 to TRBJ2-5; TRBD2 agrees at 9 bases. The length of the CDR3 is 15 residues. CDR1 is SGHRS and CDR2 is YFSETQ in the germline V gene. Trimming took 1 base from V and 4 from J; bases not matched to a gene: 5. CDR3 DNA sequence: TGCGCCAGCAGCTTGAGTAGCGGGAGAGGAGAGACCCAGTACTTC. It translates to CASSLSSGRGETQYF.

The chain uses TRBV19 and TRBJ2-7; 9 bases line up with TRBD2. The V gene end was trimmed by 3 bases and the J gene end by 5 bases; junction bases not matched to a gene: 2. The germline CDR1 and CDR2 sequences are LNHDA and SQIVND (reference sequence). The CDR3 is 13 residues long. The CDR3 bases are TGTGCCAGTAGTATTTTAGCGGGAGACGAGCAGTACTTC. Translating it yields CASSILAGDEQYF.

V gene TRBV18 combines with J gene TRBJ1-2; no reliable D call. The germline CDR1 and CDR2 sequences are KGHSH and LQKENI. Trimming cost V 2 bases and J 8 bases, with 9 bases left between them. The CDR3 extends over 12 amino acids. CDR3: CASSPAGYGYTF. The CDR3 bases are TGTGCCAGCTCACCAGCGGGGTACGGCTACACCTTC.

This chain joins TRBV9 and TRBJ2-2, with D uncertain. This CDR3 region has 12 residues. Trimming removed 5 bases from V and 0 bases from J, with 2 bases in between. CDR1 SGDLS and CDR2 YYNGEE come from the germline V gene. The chain's CDR3 is CASSTNTGELFF. For the CDR3, the DNA is TGTGCCAGCAGTACGAACACCGGGGAGCTGTTTTTT. Looking up the rest from reference TRBV9 and TRBJ2-2 gives the full variable domain: DSGVTQTPKHLITATGQRVTLRCSPRSGDLSVYWYQQSLDQGLQFLIQYYNGEERAKGNILERFSAQQFPDLHSELNLSSLELGDSALYFCASSTNTGELFFGEGSRLTVL.

This clone was picked up a small number of times. The chain uses TRBV7-9 and TRBJ1-5; 7 positions agree with TRBD1. CDR3 length: 15 residues. The J segment lost 3 bases and the V segment lost 5 bases, leaving 7 bases of the junction unmatched. Germline loops: CDR1 SEHNR, CDR2 FQNEAQ (reference sequence). DNA for the CDR3: TGTGCCAGCAGCCTCGCGACAGGGATCAATCAGCCCCAGCATTTT. Protein sequence: CASSLATGINQPQHF. Together with reference TRBV7-9 and TRBJ1-5, the CDR3 gives the full variable domain: DTGVSQNPRHKITKRGQNVTFRCDPISEHNRLYWYRQTLGQGPEFLTYFQNEAQLEKSRLLSDRFSAERPKGSFSTLEIQRTEQGDSAMYLCASSLATGINQPQHFGDGTRLSIL.

This sequence joins TRBV3-1 (or the pseudogene TRBV3-2) and TRBJ1-5, with D uncertain. Germline loops: CDR1 LGHDT, CDR2 YNNKEL (reference sequence). V lost 0 bases to trimming and J lost 3 bases, with 9 bases between them. CDR3 length equals 15 residues. The CDR3 sequence: CASSQDPTNNQPQHF. In nucleotides, the CDR3 is TGTGCCAGCAGCCAAGATCCGACAAACAATCAGCCCCAGCATTTT.

This clone has just one count. This rearrangement joins TRBV7-2 to TRBJ2-2; 8 bases agree with TRBD1. Per germline, CDR1 SGHTA and CDR2 FQGNSA. The V gene end was trimmed by 4 bases and the J gene end by 4 bases; junction bases not matched to a gene: 2. The CDR3 has 14 residues. CDR3 in DNA: TGTGCCAGCAGCTGGGGACAGGCCACCGGGGAGCTGTTTTTT. Translated: CASSWGQATGELFF.

The gene calls are TRBV29-1 and TRBJ2-7; 10 nucleotides match TRBD2. The J segment lost 7 bases and the V segment lost 6 bases, leaving 9 bases of the junction unmatched. Germline V gives CDR1 SQVTM, CDR2 ANQGSEA. The CDR3 is 13 amino acids. For the CDR3, the DNA is TGCAGCGTGGTAGCGGGAGGAGGCATGGAGCAGTACTTC. It yields the protein CSVVAGGGMEQYF.

The chain couples TRBV5-6 to TRBJ2-5; D possibly corresponds to TRBD2 (6 bases). Trimming removed 3 bases at V and 0 bases at J, with 9 bases between. The CDR3 sequence is 14 residues long. Germline V lookup: CDR1 SGHDT, CDR2 YYEEEE. CDR3 amino acids: CASSYGGHQETQYF. The DNA for the CDR3 is TGTGCCAGCAGCTACGGGGGACACCAAGAGACCCAGTACTTC. Filled out from reference TRBV5-6 and TRBJ2-5, the complete variable domain reads DAGVTQSPTHLIKTRGQQVTLRCSPKSGHDTVSWYQQALGQGPQFIFQYYEEEERQRGNFPDRFSGHQFPNYSSELNVNALLLGDSALYLCASSYGGHQETQYFGPGTRLLVL.

V and J are TRBV5-4 and TRBJ1-2, with no clear D. V lost 1 base to trimming and J lost 5 bases, with 6 bases between them. The CDR3 is made up of 12 amino acids. Germline lookup yields CDR1 SGHNT and CDR2 YYREEE (reference sequence). The CDR3 loop is CASSLTPYGYTF. The CDR3 DNA reads TGTGCCAGCAGCTTGACACCTTATGGCTACACCTTC.

This chain links TRBV10-3 with TRBJ2-3; possibly TRBD1 for D (6 bases). Per germline, CDR1 ENHRY and CDR2 SYGVKD. Trimming cost V 3 bases and J 1 base, with 11 bases left between them. The CDR3 contains 15 residues. The DNA of the CDR3 is TGTGCCATCAGTGAAACAGGGTCCGGCACAGATACGCAGTATTTT. This sequence encodes CAISETGSGTDTQYF.

The chain is built from TRBV15 and TRBJ1-1, with 8 bases aligning to TRBD1. Germline trimming cut 0 bases from V and 4 bases from J; bases unmatched to any gene: 10. The germline V gene has CDR1 LNHNV and CDR2 YYDKDF (reference sequence). The length of the CDR3 is 17 residues. The CDR3 spells CATSRDLPGQGFTEAFF. The DNA of the CDR3 is TGTGCCACCAGCAGAGATCTACCCGGACAGGGCTTCACTGAAGCTTTCTTT.

The chain combines TRBV7-8 with TRBJ1-5, with 7 bases identical to TRBD1. The CDR3 spans 16 residues. Germline V lookup: CDR1 SGHVS, CDR2 FQNEAQ. The V gene end was trimmed by 1 base and the J gene end by 4 bases; junction bases not matched to a gene: 7. For the CDR3, the DNA is TGTGCCAGCAGCTTAGGGGGGAGACAGGGAAATCAGCCCCAGCATTTT. As protein: CASSLGGRQGNQPQHF.